Below are 2 T cell receptor beta chains sequenced from a single sample in a study of OX40 agonist ivuxolimab in advanced cancers. Assay: immunoSEQ multiplex PCR; the TCRdb copy retains only in-frame clones and omits some. In the table there are 70,000 to 95,000 clones, 75% to 90% of which are singletons. The specimen was CD4+ or CD8+ T cells sorted from blood, collected in a trial of the OX40 agonist ivuxolimab. These receptor sequences come from an adult with an advanced solid tumor such as melanoma, head and neck, liver or kidney cancer.

The chain recombines TRBV30 with TRBJ2-1; D remains ambiguous. The germline V gene encodes CDR1 GTSNPN and CDR2 SVGIG (reference sequence). V lost 5 bases to trimming and J lost 6 bases, with 11 bases between them. This CDR3 has 12 amino acids. CDR3 bases: TGTGCCTGGGCTGGCTTGAGCAATGAGCAGTTCTTC. It specifies CAWAGLSNEQFF. Combining the CDR3 with reference TRBV30 and TRBJ2-1 gives the whole variable domain SQTIHQWPATLVQPVGSPLSLECTVEGTSNPNLYWYRQAAGRGLQLLFYSVGIGQISSEVPQNLSASRPQDRQFILSSKKLLLSDSGFYLCAWAGLSNEQFFGPGTRLTVL.

V usage is TRBV9 and J usage is TRBJ2-1; 9 positions match TRBD2. The CDR3 spans 14 residues. Germline trimming cut 4 bases from V and 8 bases from J; bases unmatched to any gene: 7. Germline CDR1 reads SGDLS; CDR2 reads YYNGEE. CDR3 sequence: CASSSRGLADEQFF. The DNA of the CDR3 is TGTGCCAGCAGCTCCCGGGGACTAGCCGATGAGCAGTTCTTC. Full variable domain (missing parts from reference TRBV9 and TRBJ2-1): DSGVTQTPKHLITATGQRVTLRCSPRSGDLSVYWYQQSLDQGLQFLIQYYNGEERAKGNILERFSAQQFPDLHSELNLSSLELGDSALYFCASSSRGLADEQFFGPGTRLTVL.